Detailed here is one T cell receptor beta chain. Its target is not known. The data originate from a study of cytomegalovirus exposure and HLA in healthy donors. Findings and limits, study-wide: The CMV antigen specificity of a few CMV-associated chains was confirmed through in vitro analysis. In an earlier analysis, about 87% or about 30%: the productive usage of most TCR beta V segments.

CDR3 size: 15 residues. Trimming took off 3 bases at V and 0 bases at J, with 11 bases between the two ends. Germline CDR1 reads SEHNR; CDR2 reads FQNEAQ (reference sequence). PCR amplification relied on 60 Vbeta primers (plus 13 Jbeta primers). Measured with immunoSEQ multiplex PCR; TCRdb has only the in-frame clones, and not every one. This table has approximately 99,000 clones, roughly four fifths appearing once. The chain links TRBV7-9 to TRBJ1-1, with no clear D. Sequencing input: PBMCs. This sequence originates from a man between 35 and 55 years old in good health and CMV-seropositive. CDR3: CASSFARRVNTEAFF. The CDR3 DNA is TGTGCCAGCAGCTTTGCCCGGAGGGTGAACACTGAAGCTTTCTTT.